The clone carrying this T cell receptor beta chain occurred many times. This specimen belongs to a study of blood T cells in healthy people across ages. CDR3 length: 15 residues. The germline gives CDR1 ENHRY, CDR2 SYGVKD. V was clipped by 8 bases and J by 3 bases; unmatched bases: 12. Individuals who donated were healthy Caucasians from Russia aged about 6 to 100. A J-beta primer mix and a sample-barcoded 5' primer were used in a second PCR of roughly 6 to 11 cycles. Each cDNA molecule was tagged by a template-switch adaptor with 12 random nucleotides. TCRdb ran MiXCR on the 5' RACE reads and lists one entry per CDR3 protein. The profile covers about 1.7 million distinct CDR3 sequences, with roughly 28% appearing a single time and roughly 8% taken by the ten largest.

This receptor was taken from a woman aged 25 to 45 in good health. The chain links TRBV10-3 to TRBJ2-7; 8 bases align to TRBD1. The sequencing input was blood. The CDR3 nucleotides read TGTGCCATCCCGGACTACAGGGGGTTTTACTACGAGCAGTACTTC. This translates into CAIPDYRGFYYEQYF.